These T cell receptor beta chains were read from a single sample in a study of blood T cell repertoires in COVID-19. Some clones are missing from TCRdb's copy, which holds only in-frame ones; the method was immunoSEQ multiplex PCR. The table has roughly 340,000 clones, roughly nine tenths seen once; the top ten hold approximately 1%. The specimen sequenced was PBMCs or T cells enriched from blood (not recorded which). The receptors come from a man younger than 35 who had recovered from COVID-19. Both conserved end residues are part of each CDR3. A D gene is named only where the DNA matches it firmly. The listing skips clone size in some rows; elsewhere it reads once, few, many or a size class.

d_gene	j_gene	v_gene	abundance	CDR3nt	CDR3aa
TRBD1	TRBJ1-2	TRBV4-3	NA	TGCGCCAGCAGCCAATCAGGGGGTGAGACTGGCTACACCTTC	CASSQSGGETGYTF
TRBD1	TRBJ2-3	TRBV27	NA	TGTGCCAGCAGTACAGCCGGGACAGGGATTAGGGCAGATACGCAGTATTTT	CASSTAGTGIRADTQYF
NA	TRBJ1-5	TRBV28	NA	TGTGCCAGCAGTGCTACCAGGGAAAGGGGTCAGCCCCAGCATTTT	CASSATRERGQPQHF
TRBD1	TRBJ2-2	TRBV18	NA	TGTGCCAGCTCACCAGGAATACAGGGGGCGCTTACCGGGGAGCTGTTTTTT	CASSPGIQGALTGELFF
TRBD1	TRBJ2-7	TRBV6-5	NA	TGTGCCAGCATCAGGGACAGCTACGAGCAGTACTTC	CASIRDSYEQYF
NA	TRBJ1-1	TRBV7-9	NA	TGTGCCAGCAGCTTATTAAACTCCGCCCGCACTGAAGCTTTCTTT	CASSLLNSARTEAFF
NA	TRBJ2-1	TRBV2	once	TGTGCCAGCAGTGGGGAGCATCCCGGGCAGTTCTTC	CASSGEHPGQFF
TRBD1	TRBJ1-2	TRBV7-9	NA	TGTGCCAGCAGCCCAATACTACTACAGGGGGCGGCCGCTTATGGCTACACCTTC	CASSPILLQGAAAYGYTF
NA	TRBJ1-5	TRBV23-1	NA	TGCGCCAGCAGTCCCAGGGGCGGTCAGCCCCAGCATTTT	CASSPRGGQPQHF
TRBD2	TRBJ2-1	TRBV11-2	once	TGTGCCAGCAGCTTAGATTCGGGGCTAGCGGGAGCAAATGAGCAGTTCTTC	CASSLDSGLAGANEQFF
NA	TRBJ1-6	TRBV19	NA	TGTGCCAGTCAAGAGTATAATTCACCCCTCCACTTT	CASQEYNSPLHF
NA	TRBJ2-1	TRBV11-3	NA	TGTGCCAGCAGCGAACAAGCGGACTCCTACAATGAGCAGTTCTTC	CASSEQADSYNEQFF
TRBD2	TRBJ2-5	TRBV10-2	NA	TGCGCCAGCAGTGATCGGGCTAGCGGGGGGGCCCTCGCCGAGACCCAGTACTTC	CASSDRASGGALAETQYF
NA	TRBJ2-7	TRBV7-9	few	TGTGCCAGCAGCTTCGCTCCAGGTGCCTACGAGCAGTACTTC	CASSFAPGAYEQYF